This paragraph covers one T cell receptor beta chain sequence. Its specificity is not known. The record originates from a study of cytomegalovirus exposure and HLA in healthy donors. The study's findings and limits: As a later analysis showed, a missense DCLRE1C variant was linked to trimming of TCR beta V- and J-genes.

Donors in the study were healthy people who gave bone marrow. J was trimmed by 5 bases and V by 6 bases; bases with no gene match: 6. The germline CDR1 and CDR2 sequences are SGHNT and YENEEA. This CDR3 has 15 amino acids. Vbeta (60) and Jbeta (13) primers were used in the PCR. Here immunoSEQ multiplex PCR was the method, and the copy in TCRdb shows in-frame clones only, minus some. The sample lists 150,000 or so clones; roughly 80% were seen once. This chain links TRBV11-3 with TRBJ2-2; 10 bases are shared with TRBD1. This receptor was obtained from a woman younger than 35 in good health and CMV-seropositive. Sequencing input: PBMCs. In nucleotides, the CDR3 is TGTGCCAGCAGTAGGCCGGGACAGGGGACCGGGGAGCTGTTTTTT. Translation: CASSRPGQGTGELFF.